This passage covers 7 T cell receptor beta chains from one sample sequenced in a study of T cells in Graves' hyperthyroidism and ophthalmopathy. It was RNA transcripts that yielded the amplified TCR beta CDR3 regions. A first-round RT-PCR of the TCR CDR3 used the HTBI primer set. TCRdb re-called the multiplex PCR reads with MiXCR, one entry per CDR3 protein. The repertoire holds 480,000 or so distinct CDR3 sequences, over 35% seen once, with 35% to 50% in the top ten. The source material was peripheral blood or thyroid tissue (not recorded which). The receptors derive from an adult woman with Graves' disease, either hyperthyroidism or ophthalmopathy (not recorded which).

The chain has TRBV20-1 and TRBJ1-6; D perhaps matches TRBD1 (6 bases). The V and J ends lost 2 bases and 10 bases respectively, with 15 bases between them. Germline V CDR1 and CDR2: DFQATT, SNEGSKA (reference sequence). The CDR3 covers 14 residues. CDR3 in DNA: TGCAGTGCTAGACAATCAGGGGAAGGCTCACCCCTCCACTTT. Protein sequence: CSARQSGEGSPLHF.

This clonotype showed up just once. The CDR3 coding sequence is TGTGCCATCAGTGGGACAGGGGAGAATTCACCCCTCCACTTT. The encoded protein is CAISGTGENSPLHF. The chain couples TRBV10-3 to TRBJ1-6; 9 bases line up with TRBD1. The CDR3 contains 14 residues. From germline, CDR1 is ENHRY and CDR2 SYGVKD. V shed 4 bases and J 7 bases; nucleotides not matched to a gene: 2.

The chain has TRBV29-1 and TRBJ1-2, with a possible D match to TRBD1 (5 bases). Germline V CDR1 and CDR2: SQVTM, ANQGSEA. CDR3 length equals 14 residues. This CDR3 is CSAPDNSRVYGYTF. The CDR3 DNA follows: TGCAGTGCTCCGGACAACTCCAGGGTCTATGGCTACACCTTC. The full variable domain, rest sourced from reference TRBV29-1 and TRBJ1-2, is SAVISQKPSRDICQRGTSLTIQCQVDSQVTMMFWYRQQPGQSLTLIATANQGSEATYESGFVIDKFPISRPNLTFSTLTVSNMSPEDSSIYLCSAPDNSRVYGYTFGSGTRLTVV.

This clonotype was observed many times. The chain couples TRBV20-1 to TRBJ2-5; 7 bases map to TRBD2. V was clipped by 4 bases and J by 4 bases; unmatched bases: 9. This CDR3 spans 14 amino acids. Per germline, CDR1 DFQATT and CDR2 SNEGSKA (reference sequence). The CDR3 DNA follows: TGCAGTGCTATGGGAGGGGTGGGGGGAGAGACCCAGTACTTC. This sequence encodes CSAMGGVGGETQYF.

The chain's CDR3 is CSVDGRGDYGYTF. In DNA, the CDR3 is TGCAGCGTAGATGGCAGGGGGGACTATGGCTACACCTTC. The chain employs TRBV29-1 and TRBJ1-2; TRBD1 aligns across 7 bases. Looked up from germline, CDR1 is SQVTM and CDR2 is ANQGSEA. This CDR3 is built from 13 residues. With V trimmed by 6 bases and J by 3 bases, 7 bases remained unmatched.

The genes are TRBV5-1 and TRBJ1-1; D perhaps matches TRBD1 (5 bases). Germline V lookup: CDR1 SGHRS, CDR2 YFSETQ. CDR3 length: 13 amino acids. With 4 bases removed from V and 11 bases from J, the gap between germline ends came to 18 bases. The CDR3 sequence: CASSAGTTETAFF. The CDR3 nucleotides read TGCGCCAGCAGCGCCGGGACGACAGAGACGGCTTTCTTT. The variable domain in full, with the rest retrieved from reference TRBV5-1 and TRBJ1-1, is KAGVTQTPRYLIKTRGQQVTLSCSPISGHRSVSWYQQTPGQGLQFLFEYFSETQRNKGNFPGRFSGRQFSNSRSEMNVSTLELGDSALYLCASSAGTTETAFFGQGTRLTVV.

The chain employs TRBV10-3 and TRBJ1-4; D call uncertain. Trimming stripped 6 bases from V and 5 bases from J, with 10 bases between. CDR1 is ENHRY, CDR2 SYGVKD, per germline. The CDR3 covers 13 residues. CDR3 amino acids: CAIRGGGNEKLFF. The CDR3 DNA sequence: TGTGCCATCAGGGGAGGAGGCAATGAAAAACTGTTTTTT.